This TCR beta chain was documented in a study of graft-versus-host responses after intestinal transplantation (dated by TCRdb to the early 2020s). Regarding the study in general: Recipients received multivisceral, liver-intestinal, or isolated intestinal transplants. Anti-thymocyte globulin induction was given to all recipients, followed by maintenance tacrolimus and steroids for approximately three years. After intestinal transplantation, graft-versus-host and host-versus-graft alloreactive T cell clones in the graft, circulation and bone marrow were tracked using bulk TCR-beta CDR3 sequencing. To identify alloreactive clones, pre-transplant mixed lymphocyte reaction products were sequenced and then compared with unstimulated pre-transplant donor and recipient T cells. Of the roughly 24 intestinal transplant recipients enrolled in the cohort, one of whom was a retransplant, a few patients without pretransplant specimens were excluded. A peak of at least 4% donor T cells among recipient peripheral blood mononuclear cells was the definition used for donor T cell macrochimerism. Rather than being sequenced by the commercial service, samples from a few later patients were sequenced in-house on an Illumina MiSeq and processed with MiXCR. What the authors observed across the whole study: Peak levels of circulating GvH clones were associated with declines in HvG clones early after transplant. Patients with donor T cell macrochimerism had high GvH to HvG T cell clonal ratios in their allografts. The relatively low number and heterogeneity of intestinal transplant patients limited the conclusions. GvH clones were found in recipient bone marrow, and some of the GvH clones appeared earlier in ileal mucosa or blood, which is consistent with an intestinal mucosal origin.

The meaning of the sample's time point label: cells obtained before transplantation from donor or recipient. CD3+CD4+ and CD3+CD8+ populations were FACS-sorted from unstimulated pre-transplant donor and recipient cells taken from spleen or lymph nodes. The germline ends are 15 bases apart after V is trimmed by 5 bases and J by 3 bases. CDR1 and CDR2 were assigned from the germline V gene (reference sequence) as SSHAT and FNYEAQ. Reading from cysteine to phenylalanine, the CDR3 counts 15 amino acids. Kept here is only the CDR3 DNA, which spans 45 bases and is read in frame from base 1. Library creation used the immunoSEQ multiplex PCR assay. For most patients, genomic DNA was isolated with the Qiagen DNeasy Blood and Tissue Kit and sent frozen to Adaptive Biotechnologies for TCR sequencing. High-throughput TCR-beta CDR3 sequencing of genomic DNA from most patients was performed by Adaptive Biotechnologies. Concerning the study's data processing: TCR sequencing data were retrieved from Adaptive's ImmunoSEQ software for 15 to 20 patients, whereas three other patients were processed with MiXCR and VDJtools. CD4 versus CD8 sorting errors were corrected by removing sequences found in both subsets at a frequency ratio below 5:1. CDR3 nucleotide sequences shared between donor and recipient were removed because the origin of such sequences could not be assigned. To count as alloreactive, a clone needed at least 2-fold expansion over unstimulated cells and a minimum CFSE-low frequency of 0.002% (template counts) or 0.001% (read counts). A clone was considered mappable if detected in the sequenced pre-transplant spleen, lymph node, or MLR CFSE-low populations of the donor or recipient. The cumulative frequency of alloreactive clones was calculated as a percentage of all sequences, weighted by copy number. TCRdb took this table from immuneACCESS and kept in-frame rearrangements with V and J called. Such tables lack part of the clones; where checked against another copy, unresolved V genes explain under half of the gap, and the rest is unexplained. V and J calls and clone size are as listed in that table; D and trimming were resolved from the DNA. The sample includes approximately 90,000 clones, with about 90% observed a single time. The biggest ten clones account for 6% of the sample.

This clone is medium-sized (0.01 to 0.1%) in terms of sample share. Its antigen target is currently unknown. Base qualities are not at hand, and no much larger clone is one base apart. This TCR was sampled from a human donor who received an intestinal transplant. The sequenced sample was unstimulated CD8+ T cells sorted from spleen or lymph node cells, obtained before intestinal transplant. The chain employs TRBV7-7 and TRBJ2-3; TRBD2 is perhaps the D gene, given 6 matching bases. CDR3 region: CASSPSPSETDTQYF. DNA sequence: TGTGCCAGCAGCCCGTCCCCTAGCGAGACAGATACGCAGTATTTT.